Reported below is one TCR beta chain. Germline trimming cut 2 bases from V and 4 bases from J; bases unmatched to any gene: 16. Germline V gene data show CDR1 as MDHEN and CDR2 as SYDVKM. The CDR3 consists of 19 residues. This specimen comes from a study of cytomegalovirus exposure and HLA in healthy donors. 13 Jbeta primers and 60 Vbeta primers were used for the PCR. Measured with immunoSEQ multiplex PCR; TCRdb has only the in-frame clones, and not every one. The repertoire holds about 44,000 clones, with around 90% as singletons. The source material was PBMCs. This chain joins TRBV28 and TRBJ2-2; 7 nucleotides align to TRBD2. The sequence derives from a woman between 40 and 50 years old in good health and CMV-seropositive. CDR3 protein: CASSLNSAIAGDGTGELFF. The CDR3 DNA reads TGTGCCAGCAGTTTAAACTCAGCCATTGCGGGAGATGGCACCGGGGAGCTGTTTTTT.